The entry below describes one T cell receptor beta chain. Its specificity is unknown. The V end was cut by 5 bases, the J end by 9 bases, with 11 bases between. This CDR3 has 13 residues. Germline V gives CDR1 SGHTA, CDR2 FQGNSA. TCRdb reanalysed the RT-PCR reads using MiXCR and keeps one entry per CDR3 protein. In the table there are more than 450,000 distinct CDR3 sequences, around 8% of which are singletons. The data originate from a study of response to subunit inactivated influenza vaccine. Study-wide results and caveats: The authors suggested that every seasonal influenza vaccination recruits few new T cells.

Material: PBMCs from blood, obtained less than 25 months after vaccination. The sequence was collected from a man between 50 and 75 years old who received an inactivated influenza vaccine. This sequence joins TRBV7-2 and TRBJ1-6; D gene unclear. CDR3 region: CASSLTAISPLHF. CDR3 sequence (DNA): TGTGCCAGCAGCCTAACCGCTATTTCACCCCTCCACTTT.